This T cell receptor (beta chain) derives from a study of blood T cell repertoires in COVID-19. The V and J ends lost 5 bases and 2 bases, in that order; junction bases with no gene match: 7. This CDR3 has 16 amino acids. The germline V gene encodes CDR1 MGHDK and CDR2 SYGVNS. Sequenced by immunoSEQ multiplex PCR; TCRdb stores in-frame clones only, minus some. This table has fewer than 200,000 clones, 85% appearing once. This TCR was recovered from a man aged 40-49 years with acute or convalescent COVID-19. Sequencing was done on a sample of peripheral blood. This chain connects TRBV25-1 to TRBJ1-4, with 8 bases lining up with TRBD1. CDR3 nucleotides: TGTGCCAGCAGTTTTTCAGGGGGCAGGACTAATGAAAAACTGTTTTTT. It specifies CASSFSGGRTNEKLFF.